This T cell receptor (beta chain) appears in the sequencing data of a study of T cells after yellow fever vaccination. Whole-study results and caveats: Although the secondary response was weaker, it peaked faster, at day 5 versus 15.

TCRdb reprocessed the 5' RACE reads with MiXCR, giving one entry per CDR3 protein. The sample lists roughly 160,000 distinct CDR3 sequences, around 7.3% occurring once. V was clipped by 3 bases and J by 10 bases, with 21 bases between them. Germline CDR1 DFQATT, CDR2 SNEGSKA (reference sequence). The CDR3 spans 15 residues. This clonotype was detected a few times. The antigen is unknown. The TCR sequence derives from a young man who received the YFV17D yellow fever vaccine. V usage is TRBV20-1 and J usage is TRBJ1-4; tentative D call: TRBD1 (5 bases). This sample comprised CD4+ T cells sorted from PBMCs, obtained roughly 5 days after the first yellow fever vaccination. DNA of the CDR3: TGCAGTGCTAGGGGGACCACAATCGCAAGCGGAAAACTGTTTTTT. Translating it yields CSARGTTIASGKLFF.